The rows below give T cell receptor beta chains drawn from one sample of a study of molecular identifiers for immune sequencing clone quantification. TCRdb analysed the PCR reads with MiXCR anew, one entry per CDR3 protein. This table has approximately 500,000 distinct CDR3 sequences, about a fifth appearing once. The sequenced sample consisted of naive CD8+ T cells from blood, with Jurkat cell RNA spiked in. The receptors come from a human donor in good health. Some libraries in this study had Jurkat cell RNA spiked in. CDR3s include the opening cysteine and the closing phenylalanine or tryptophan. Each record gives: D gene, clone size, V gene, CDR3 length, J gene, CDR3 protein, CDR3 DNA. A D gene is named only where the DNA matches it firmly. Not every row has a clone size; where given, it reads once, few, many or a size class.

TRBD1	many	TRBV7-9	16	TRBJ2-6	CASSGQAFSGANVLTF	TGTGCCAGCTCGGGACAGGCGTTCTCTGGGGCCAACGTCCTGACTTTC
TRBD1	NA	TRBV5-3	16	TRBJ2-7	CAISQLDRGDLREQYF	TGTGCCATCAGCCAATTAGACAGGGGCGATCTACGAGAGCAGTACTTC
NA	NA	TRBV19	12	TRBJ1-5	CASSMYNQPQHF	TGTGCCAGTAGTATGTACAATCAGCCCCAGCATTTT
TRBD1	many	TRBV7-9	15	TRBJ1-6	CASSPATGPYSPLHF	TGTGCCAGCAGCCCGGCGACAGGGCCCTATTCACCCCTCCACTTT
NA	few	TRBV12-3/TRBV12-4	15	TRBJ1-4	CASSLEAAHEEKLFF	TGTGCCAGCAGTTTAGAGGCTGCCCACGAGGAAAAACTGTTTTTT
NA	few	TRBV6-1	14	TRBJ2-7	CASSELGVGPEQYF	TGTGCCAGCAGTGAACTGGGGGTAGGACCCGAGCAGTACTTC
NA	many	TRBV2	14	TRBJ2-3	CASSPSRGTDTQYF	TGTGCCAGCAGTCCTAGCAGGGGAACAGATACGCAGTATTTT
TRBD1	NA	TRBV5-6	16	TRBJ2-3	CASSWTGTGLPDTQYF	TGTGCCAGCAGCTGGACCGGGACAGGGTTGCCAGATACGCAGTATTTT
TRBD2	NA	TRBV7-9	15	TRBJ2-5	CASSLATSGRETQYF	TGTGCCAGCAGCTTAGCTACTAGCGGGAGAGAGACCCAGTACTTC
TRBD2	NA	TRBV10-3	13	TRBJ2-1	CAISPAGGDEQFF	TGTGCCATCAGTCCAGCGGGAGGGGATGAGCAGTTCTTC
NA	NA	TRBV27	13	TRBJ1-2	CASLMGGDYGYTF	TGTGCCAGCTTAATGGGAGGAGACTATGGCTACACCTTC
NA	many	TRBV29-1	15	TRBJ2-7	CSVELRGRDSYEQYF	TGCAGCGTTGAACTTCGGGGGCGGGACTCCTACGAGCAGTACTTC
NA	NA	TRBV13	14	TRBJ1-2	CASSPPYRVGGYTF	TGTGCCAGCAGCCCGCCATATAGAGTGGGTGGCTACACCTTC
NA	NA	TRBV5-4	13	TRBJ2-2	CASSHGGSGELFF	TGTGCCAGCAGCCACGGGGGATCCGGGGAGCTGTTTTTT
NA	many	TRBV28	16	TRBJ2-5	CASSFLVADYQETQYF	TGTGCCAGCAGTTTCCTGGTAGCGGACTACCAAGAGACCCAGTACTTC
NA	few	TRBV2	12	TRBJ1-2	CASSAGGYGYTF	TGTGCCAGCAGTGCAGGCGGCTATGGCTACACCTTC
TRBD2	few	TRBV6-5	16	TRBJ2-3	CASRTSRLTSTDTQYF	TGTGCCAGCAGGACTAGCCGACTAACTAGCACAGATACGCAGTATTTT
TRBD1	NA	TRBV6-5	13	TRBJ1-1	CASSYGTGREAFF	TGTGCCAGCAGTTACGGGACAGGGCGTGAAGCTTTCTTT
NA	NA	TRBV6-1	16	TRBJ2-7	CASSPPPGPGDYEQYF	TGTGCCAGCAGCCCTCCACCGGGCCCGGGGGACTACGAGCAGTACTTC